The present TCR beta chain was sequenced within a study of blood T cells in healthy people across ages (dated by TCRdb to the mid-2010s). Looking at the study overall: In model experiments, roughly one uniquely barcoded TCR beta cDNA molecule per two T cells was captured by template switching. Using deep sequencing normalized with unique cDNA molecular identifiers, the study measured how TCR beta repertoire diversity changes with age. The donors were split into four age groups: young (average about 16 years), middle-aged (nearly 40), aged (about 62) and long-lived (roughly 77). To avoid experimental bias, donors of different ages were spread randomly across the sequencing lanes. Two additional independent replicas of 1 million unique cDNA reads from the same blood draw were analyzed for two donors (one aged 18 to 29 and one aged 80 or older). Study-wide conclusions, independent of this receptor: Estimates of total diversity based on one million sequenced T cells were regarded as lower bounds and as underestimates. Because donor CMV infection status was unknown, age-related changes in expanded clonotypes were potentially confounded. Observed TCR beta diversity per million T cells fell roughly linearly with age, and a significant reduction was already apparent by age around 44. Compared with the aged group, the long-lived group had more naive CD4+ T cells, fewer expanded clones and increased TCR diversity, suggesting age selection. There was a strong correlation between observed TCR beta diversity and the percentage of naive T cells measured by flow cytometry. Conclusive comparison of naive and antigen-experienced compartments was prevented by the profiling of bulk unsorted PBMCs.

This clonotype was seen a few times. The specificity of this receptor is unknown. Nothing much larger sits one base from this clone, and base qualities are not available. Receptors were amplified or captured by 5' RACE. Instrument on record: Illumina HiSeq 2500. The second PCR ran for about 6 to 11 cycles and used a J-beta primer mix along with a sample-barcoded 5' primer. A unique molecular identifier was introduced onto each TCR beta cDNA molecule by a template-switch 5' adaptor carrying 12 random nucleotides. Each sample yielded at least 2.5 million CDR3-containing paired-end reads. The Mint cDNA synthesis kit, primed by a TRBC-specific oligonucleotide, was used to synthesize first-strand cDNA from all RNA. After uracil-DNA glycosylase treatment, a first 18-cycle PCR used universal primers M1SS and BC2_uni_R on all cDNA. As for the original processing: For normalization, 1 million high-quality reads were randomly selected from each sample, with every read carrying a distinct molecular identifier. Reads with shared molecular identifiers were discarded instead of being binned into consensus sequences. CDR3 identification, clonotype clustering and error correction used MiTCR with a Q25 quality threshold and the strictest error-elimination algorithm. A nonparametric unseen species model with Euler transformation was used to estimate a lower bound on total TCR beta diversity. The public reads were reanalyzed by TCRdb: fastp trimming at Q25, MiXCR alignment, in-frame beta chains only. Every CDR3 protein is listed once, alongside the most common genes and DNA of its rows. The V and J calls and clone size are TCRdb's, not the authors'. The sample records about 1.5 million distinct CDR3 sequences, approximately 43% of which are singletons. Jointly, the top ten make up 4% of the sample.

The CDR3 covers 13 residues, taking in both the cysteine and the phenylalanine. The entry retains the CDR3 DNA only, 39 bases that are in frame from base 1. The germline V gene encodes CDR1 SQVTM and CDR2 ANQGSEA. Deletion took 1 base off V and 4 bases off J, with a span of 11 bases between the germline ends. The 40 or so donors, aged about 6 to 100 years, were systemically healthy Caucasian individuals from Russia. Each donor gave around 9.9 milliliters of peripheral blood, collected into EDTA-treated Vacutainer tubes. Ficoll-Paque density-gradient centrifugation was used to isolate PBMCs, with at least 7 million per sample. Total RNA, at least 6 micrograms per sample, was extracted from PBMCs with Trizol reagent. For every donor, flow cytometry on a PBMC aliquot measured the percentage of naive CD45RAhigh/CD27high T cells.

Sequencing input: blood. This clonotype originated in a woman between 18 and 30 years old in good health. Recombination joined TRBV29-1 with TRBJ2-7; the D segment cannot be called with confidence. CDR3 sequence: CSVEVASPYEQYF. The bases are TGCAGCGTTGAAGTGGCTAGTCCTTACGAGCAGTACTTC.